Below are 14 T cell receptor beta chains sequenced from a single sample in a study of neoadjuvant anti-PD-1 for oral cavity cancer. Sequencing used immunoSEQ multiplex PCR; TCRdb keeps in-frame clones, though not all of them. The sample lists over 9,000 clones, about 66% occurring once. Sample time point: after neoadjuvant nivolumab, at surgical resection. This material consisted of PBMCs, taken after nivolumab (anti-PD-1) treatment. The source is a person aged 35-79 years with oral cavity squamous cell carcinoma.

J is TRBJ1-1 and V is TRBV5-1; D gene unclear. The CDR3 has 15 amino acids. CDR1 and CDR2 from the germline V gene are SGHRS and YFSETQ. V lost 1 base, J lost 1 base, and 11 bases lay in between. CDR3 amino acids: CASSLRGYGNTEAFF. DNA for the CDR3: TGCGCCAGCAGCTTGCGGGGATATGGGAACACTGAAGCTTTCTTT.

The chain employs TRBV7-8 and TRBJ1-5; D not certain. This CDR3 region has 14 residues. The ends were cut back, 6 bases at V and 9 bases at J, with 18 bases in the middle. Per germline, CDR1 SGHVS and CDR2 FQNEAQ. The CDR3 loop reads CASRSGLSGRPQHF. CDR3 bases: TGTGCCAGCAGATCAGGCCTGTCCGGCCGGCCCCAGCATTTT.

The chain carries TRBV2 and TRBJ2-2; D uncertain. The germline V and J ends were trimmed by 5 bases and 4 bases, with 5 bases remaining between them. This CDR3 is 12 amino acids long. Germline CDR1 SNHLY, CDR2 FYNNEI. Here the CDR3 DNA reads TGTGCCAGCAGTCCCGTCACCGGGGAGCTGTTTTTT. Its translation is CASSPVTGELFF.

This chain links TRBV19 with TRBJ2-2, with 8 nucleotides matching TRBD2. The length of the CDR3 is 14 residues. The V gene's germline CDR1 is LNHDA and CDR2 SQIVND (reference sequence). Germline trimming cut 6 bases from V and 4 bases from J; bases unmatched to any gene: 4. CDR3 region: CASSGGASTGELFF. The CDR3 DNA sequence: TGTGCCAGTAGCGGGGGGGCCTCCACCGGGGAGCTGTTTTTT.

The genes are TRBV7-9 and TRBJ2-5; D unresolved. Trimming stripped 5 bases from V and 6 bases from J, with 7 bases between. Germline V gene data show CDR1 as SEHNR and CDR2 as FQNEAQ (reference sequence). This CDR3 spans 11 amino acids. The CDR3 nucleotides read TGTGCCAGCAGCGGAATAAAGACCCAGTACTTC. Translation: CASSGIKTQYF.

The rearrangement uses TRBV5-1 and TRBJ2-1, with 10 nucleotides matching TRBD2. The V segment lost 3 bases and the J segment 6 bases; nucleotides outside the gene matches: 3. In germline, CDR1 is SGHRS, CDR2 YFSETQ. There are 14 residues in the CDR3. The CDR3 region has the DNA TGCGCCAGCAGCTGGGGGACTAGCGTCAATGAGCAGTTCTTC. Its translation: CASSWGTSVNEQFF.

CDR3 protein: CASSLAGAGANVLTF. The CDR3 bases are TGCGCCAGCAGCTTGGCAGGGGCTGGGGCCAACGTCCTGACTTTC. J is TRBJ2-6 and V is TRBV5-1, with D perhaps TRBD1 (6 bases). Looked up from germline, CDR1 is SGHRS and CDR2 is YFSETQ. The CDR3 has 15 residues. V lost 0 bases and J lost 2, with 6 bases in between.

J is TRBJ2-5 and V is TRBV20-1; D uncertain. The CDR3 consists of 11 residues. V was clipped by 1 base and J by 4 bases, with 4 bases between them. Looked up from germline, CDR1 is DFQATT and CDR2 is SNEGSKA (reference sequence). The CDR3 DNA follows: TGCAGTGCTAGAGCCCCAGAGACCCAGTACTTC. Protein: CSARAPETQYF.

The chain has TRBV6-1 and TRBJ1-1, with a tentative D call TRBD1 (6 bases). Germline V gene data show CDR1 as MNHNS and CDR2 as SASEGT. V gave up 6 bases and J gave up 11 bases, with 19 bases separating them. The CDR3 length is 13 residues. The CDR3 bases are TGTGCCAGCAGCGATGAGACAGGAGGAGTTGCTTTCTTT. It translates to CASSDETGGVAFF.

The CDR3 bases are TGTGCCAGCAGCTCGACAGGATTCTACGAGCAGTACTTC. The encoded protein is CASSSTGFYEQYF. The chain links TRBV11-2 to TRBJ2-7; D may be TRBD1 (6 bases). The ends were cut back, 4 bases at V and 3 bases at J, with 10 bases in the middle. The length of the CDR3 is 13 residues. CDR1 is SGHAT and CDR2 is FQNNGV in the germline V gene.

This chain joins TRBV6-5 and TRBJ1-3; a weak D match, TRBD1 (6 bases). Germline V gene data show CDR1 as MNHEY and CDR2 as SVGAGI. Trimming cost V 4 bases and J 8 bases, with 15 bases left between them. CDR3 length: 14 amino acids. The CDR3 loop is CASSFFGQKDTIYF. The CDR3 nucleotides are TGTGCCAGCAGTTTCTTCGGACAGAAGGACACCATATATTTT.

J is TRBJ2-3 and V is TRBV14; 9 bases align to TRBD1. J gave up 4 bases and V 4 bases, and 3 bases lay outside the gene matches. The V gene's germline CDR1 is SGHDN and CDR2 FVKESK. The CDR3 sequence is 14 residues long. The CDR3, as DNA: TGTGCCAGCAGCCCGGGACAGGGCCCAGATACGCAGTATTTT. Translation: CASSPGQGPDTQYF. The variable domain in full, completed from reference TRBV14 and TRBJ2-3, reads EAGVTQFPSHSVIEKGQTVTLRCDPISGHDNLYWYRRVMGKEIKFLLHFVKESKQDESGMPNNRFLAERTGGTYSTLKVQPAELEDSGVYFCASSPGQGPDTQYFGPGTRLTVL.

The CDR3 loop is CASSRIGTGGESGELFF. In DNA form, the CDR3 reads TGTGCCAGCAGCCGGATTGGGACAGGGGGCGAGTCCGGGGAGCTGTTTTTT. V usage is TRBV7-6 and J usage is TRBJ2-2, with 12 bases identical to TRBD1. The CDR3 runs 17 residues. Trimming removed 5 bases from V and 6 bases from J; junction bases left unmatched: 10. CDR1 and CDR2 from the germline V gene are SGHVS and FNYEAQ.

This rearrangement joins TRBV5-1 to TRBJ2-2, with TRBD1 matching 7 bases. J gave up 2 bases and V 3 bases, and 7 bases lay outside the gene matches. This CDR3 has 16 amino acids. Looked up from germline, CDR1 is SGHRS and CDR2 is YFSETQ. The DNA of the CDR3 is TGCGCCAGCAGCTGGAACAGGGGACGCAACACCGGGGAGCTGTTTTTT. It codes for CASSWNRGRNTGELFF.